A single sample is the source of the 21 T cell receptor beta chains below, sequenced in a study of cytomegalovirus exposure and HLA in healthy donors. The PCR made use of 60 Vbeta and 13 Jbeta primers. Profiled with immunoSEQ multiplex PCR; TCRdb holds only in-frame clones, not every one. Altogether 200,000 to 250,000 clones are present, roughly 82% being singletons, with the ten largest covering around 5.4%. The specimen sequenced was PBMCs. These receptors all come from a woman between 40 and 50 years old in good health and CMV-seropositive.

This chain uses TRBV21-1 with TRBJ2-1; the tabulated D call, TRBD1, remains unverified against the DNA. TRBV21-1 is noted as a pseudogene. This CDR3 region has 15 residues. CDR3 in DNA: TGTGCCAGCAGAGTTACAGGGAACTCCTACAATGAGCAGTTCTTC. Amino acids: CASRVTGNSYNEQFF.

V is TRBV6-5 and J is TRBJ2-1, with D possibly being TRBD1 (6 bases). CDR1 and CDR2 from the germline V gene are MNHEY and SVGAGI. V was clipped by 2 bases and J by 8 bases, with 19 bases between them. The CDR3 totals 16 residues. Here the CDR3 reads CASSYIGTRLVDEQFF. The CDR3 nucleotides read TGTGCCAGCAGTTACATCGGGACAAGACTGGTTGATGAGCAGTTCTTC.

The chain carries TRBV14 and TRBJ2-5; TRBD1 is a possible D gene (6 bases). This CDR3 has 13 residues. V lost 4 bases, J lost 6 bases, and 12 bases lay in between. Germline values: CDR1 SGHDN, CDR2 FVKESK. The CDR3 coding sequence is TGTGCCAGCAGCCCGAGGGGGATGCAGACCCAGTACTTC. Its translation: CASSPRGMQTQYF.

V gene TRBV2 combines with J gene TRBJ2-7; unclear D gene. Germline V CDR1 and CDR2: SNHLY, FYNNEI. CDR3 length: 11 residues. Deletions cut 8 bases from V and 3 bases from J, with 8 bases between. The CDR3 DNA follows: TGTGCCAGCGCCCAGGACTACGAGCAGTACTTC. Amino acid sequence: CASAQDYEQYF.

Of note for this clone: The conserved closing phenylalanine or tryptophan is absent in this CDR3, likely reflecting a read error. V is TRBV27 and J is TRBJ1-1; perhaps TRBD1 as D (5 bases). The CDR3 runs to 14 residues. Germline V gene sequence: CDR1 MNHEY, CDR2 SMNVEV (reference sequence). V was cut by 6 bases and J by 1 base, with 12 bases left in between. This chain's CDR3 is CASRPGTANTEAFL. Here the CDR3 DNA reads TGTGCCAGCAGACCCGGGACTGCGAACACTGAAGCTTTCCTT.

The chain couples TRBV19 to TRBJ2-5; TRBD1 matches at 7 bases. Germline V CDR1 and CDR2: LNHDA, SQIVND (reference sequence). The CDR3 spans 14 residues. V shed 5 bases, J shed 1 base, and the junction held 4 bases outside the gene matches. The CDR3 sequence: CASSSRDSQETQYF. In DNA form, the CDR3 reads TGTGCCAGTAGTTCCCGGGACAGCCAAGAGACCCAGTACTTC.

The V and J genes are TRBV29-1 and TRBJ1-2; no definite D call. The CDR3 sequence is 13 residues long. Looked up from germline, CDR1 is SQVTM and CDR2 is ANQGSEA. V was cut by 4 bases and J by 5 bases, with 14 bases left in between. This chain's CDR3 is CSVGSPGGYGYTF. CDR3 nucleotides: TGCAGCGTTGGTAGCCCCGGCGGGTATGGCTACACCTTC.

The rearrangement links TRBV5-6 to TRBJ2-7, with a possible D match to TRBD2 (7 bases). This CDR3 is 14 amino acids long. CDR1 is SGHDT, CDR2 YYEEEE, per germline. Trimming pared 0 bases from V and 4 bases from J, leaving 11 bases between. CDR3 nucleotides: TGTGCCAGCAGCTTGGAGGGGGGGCCTTACGAGCAGTACTTC. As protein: CASSLEGGPYEQYF.

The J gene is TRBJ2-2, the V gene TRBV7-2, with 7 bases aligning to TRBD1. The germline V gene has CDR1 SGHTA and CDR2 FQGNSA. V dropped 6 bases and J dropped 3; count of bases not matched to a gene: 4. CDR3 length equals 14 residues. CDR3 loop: CASRRTGYTGELFF. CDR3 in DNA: TGTGCCAGCAGACGGACAGGATACACCGGGGAGCTGTTTTTT.

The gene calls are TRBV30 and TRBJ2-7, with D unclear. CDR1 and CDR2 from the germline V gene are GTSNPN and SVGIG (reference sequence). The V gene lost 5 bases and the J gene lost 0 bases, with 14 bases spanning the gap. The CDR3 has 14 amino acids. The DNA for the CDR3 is TGTGCCTGGTTGGCGGCTCCGAGCTCCTACGAGCAGTACTTC. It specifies CAWLAAPSSYEQYF. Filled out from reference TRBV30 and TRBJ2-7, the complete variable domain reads SQTIHQWPATLVQPVGSPLSLECTVEGTSNPNLYWYRQAAGRGLQLLFYSVGIGQISSEVPQNLSASRPQDRQFILSSKKLLLSDSGFYLCAWLAAPSSYEQYFGPGTRLTVT.

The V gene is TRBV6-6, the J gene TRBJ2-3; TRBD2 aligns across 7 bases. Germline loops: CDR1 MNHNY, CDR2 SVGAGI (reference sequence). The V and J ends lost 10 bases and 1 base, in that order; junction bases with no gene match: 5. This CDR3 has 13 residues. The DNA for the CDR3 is TGTGCCATCTCAGCGGGGCGCACAGATACGCAGTATTTT. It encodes CAISAGRTDTQYF.

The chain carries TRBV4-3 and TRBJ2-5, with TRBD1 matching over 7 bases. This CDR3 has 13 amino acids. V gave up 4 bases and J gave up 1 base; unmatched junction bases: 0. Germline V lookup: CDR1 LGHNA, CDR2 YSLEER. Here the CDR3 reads CASSRDSQETQYF. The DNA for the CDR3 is TGCGCCAGCAGCCGGGACAGCCAAGAGACCCAGTACTTC.

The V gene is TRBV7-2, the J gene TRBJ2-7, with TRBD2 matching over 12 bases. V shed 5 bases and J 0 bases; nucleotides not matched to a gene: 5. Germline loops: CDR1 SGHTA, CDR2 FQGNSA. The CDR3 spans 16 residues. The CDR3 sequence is CASSGWTSGDSYEQYF. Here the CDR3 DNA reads TGTGCCAGCAGCGGATGGACTAGCGGGGACTCCTACGAGCAGTACTTC. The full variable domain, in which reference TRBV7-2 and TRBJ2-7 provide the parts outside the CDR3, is GAGVSQSPSNKVTEKGKDVELRCDPISGHTALYWYRQSLGQGLEFLIYFQGNSAPDKSGLPSDRFSAERTGGSVSTLTIQRTQQEDSAVYLCASSGWTSGDSYEQYFGPGTRLTVT.

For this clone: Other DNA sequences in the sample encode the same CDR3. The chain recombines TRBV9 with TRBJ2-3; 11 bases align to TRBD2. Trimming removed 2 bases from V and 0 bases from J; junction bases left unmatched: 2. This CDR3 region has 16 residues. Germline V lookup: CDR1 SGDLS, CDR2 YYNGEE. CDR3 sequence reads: CASSVRLAGSTDTQYF. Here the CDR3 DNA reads TGTGCCAGCAGCGTCAGACTAGCGGGGAGCACAGATACGCAGTATTTT.

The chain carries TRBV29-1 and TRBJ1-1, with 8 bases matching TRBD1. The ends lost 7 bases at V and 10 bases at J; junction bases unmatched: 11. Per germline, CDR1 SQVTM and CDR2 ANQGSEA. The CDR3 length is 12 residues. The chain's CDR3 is CSAATGDGGAFF. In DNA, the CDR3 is TGCAGCGCAGCGACAGGGGATGGCGGAGCTTTCTTT.

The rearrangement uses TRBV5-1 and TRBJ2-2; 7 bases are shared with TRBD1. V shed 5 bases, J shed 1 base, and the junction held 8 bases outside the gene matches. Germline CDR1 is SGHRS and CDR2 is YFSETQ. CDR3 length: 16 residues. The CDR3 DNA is TGCGCCAGCAGTTCATTGCCAGGGGGGAACACCGGGGAGCTGTTTTTT. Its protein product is CASSSLPGGNTGELFF.

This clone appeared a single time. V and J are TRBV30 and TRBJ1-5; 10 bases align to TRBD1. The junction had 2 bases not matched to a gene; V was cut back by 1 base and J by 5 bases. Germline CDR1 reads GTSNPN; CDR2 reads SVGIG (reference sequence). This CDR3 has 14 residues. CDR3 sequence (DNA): TGTGCCTGGAGTGATGACAGGGGGCATCAGCCCCAGCATTTT. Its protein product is CAWSDDRGHQPQHF.

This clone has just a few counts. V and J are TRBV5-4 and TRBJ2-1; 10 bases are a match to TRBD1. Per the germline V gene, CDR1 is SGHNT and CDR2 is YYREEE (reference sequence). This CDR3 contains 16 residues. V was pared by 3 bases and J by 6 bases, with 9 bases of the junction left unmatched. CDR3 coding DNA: TGTGCCAGCAGCTCGGGAGGGGACAGGGGTACCAATGAGCAGTTCTTC. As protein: CASSSGGDRGTNEQFF. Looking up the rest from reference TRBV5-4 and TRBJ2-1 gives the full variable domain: ETGVTQSPTHLIKTRGQQVTLRCSSQSGHNTVSWYQQALGQGPQFIFQYYREEENGRGNFPPRFSGLQFPNYSSELNVNALELDDSALYLCASSSGGDRGTNEQFFGPGTRLTVL.

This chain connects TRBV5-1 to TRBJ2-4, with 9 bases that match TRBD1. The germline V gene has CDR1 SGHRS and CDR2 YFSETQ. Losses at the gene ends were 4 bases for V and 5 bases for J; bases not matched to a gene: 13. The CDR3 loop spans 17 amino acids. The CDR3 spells CASSTGTGIMDQNIQYF. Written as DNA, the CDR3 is TGCGCCAGCAGCACCGGGACAGGGATCATGGACCAAAACATTCAGTACTTC.

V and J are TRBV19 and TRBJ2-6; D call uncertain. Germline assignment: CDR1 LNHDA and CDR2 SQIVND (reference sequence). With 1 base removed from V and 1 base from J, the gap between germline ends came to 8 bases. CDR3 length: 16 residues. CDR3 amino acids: CASSIVFGSGANVLTF. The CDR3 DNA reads TGTGCCAGTAGTATAGTATTCGGGTCTGGGGCCAACGTCCTGACTTTC.

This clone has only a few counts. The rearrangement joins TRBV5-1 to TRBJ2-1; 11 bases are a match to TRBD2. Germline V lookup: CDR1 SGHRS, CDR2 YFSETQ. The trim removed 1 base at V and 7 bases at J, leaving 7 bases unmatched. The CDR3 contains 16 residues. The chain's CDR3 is CASSLTLAGGMNEQFF. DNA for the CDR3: TGCGCCAGCAGCTTGACCCTAGCGGGAGGTATGAATGAGCAGTTCTTC. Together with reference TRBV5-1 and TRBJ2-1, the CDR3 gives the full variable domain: KAGVTQTPRYLIKTRGQQVTLSCSPISGHRSVSWYQQTPGQGLQFLFEYFSETQRNKGNFPGRFSGRQFSNSRSEMNVSTLELGDSALYLCASSLTLAGGMNEQFFGPGTRLTVL.